The next 28 T cell receptor beta chains were all read from a single sample in a study of cytomegalovirus exposure and HLA in healthy donors. Sequencing was performed with immunoSEQ multiplex PCR; in TCRdb, only in-frame clones are kept and a portion is missing. The table records some 170,000 clones, 85% to 90% of them present only once. Sequencing used PBMCs. Source of these receptors: a woman aged 25-40 years in good health and CMV-seronegative.

V and J are TRBV5-6 and TRBJ2-5, with D perhaps matching TRBD2 (6 bases). Germline V gene sequence: CDR1 SGHDT, CDR2 YYEEEE. V was trimmed by 5 bases and J by 2 bases, leaving 16 bases between them. The CDR3 is made up of 15 amino acids. CDR3 nucleotide sequence: TGTGCCAGCAGTTTCGACCGGGACTTACAAGAGACCCAGTACTTC. Its protein product is CASSFDRDLQETQYF.

The V call is TRBV5-6, the J call TRBJ1-6; no firm D call. The CDR3 spans 13 residues. Per the germline V gene, CDR1 is SGHDT and CDR2 is YYEEEE. Trimming left V 7 bases short and J 0 bases short, with 5 bases between. The CDR3 is CASQYSYNSPLHF. The CDR3 DNA reads TGTGCCAGCCAGTACTCCTATAATTCACCCCTCCACTTT.

V and J are TRBV25-1 and TRBJ1-4; 7 positions match TRBD1. J lost 8 bases, V lost 8 bases, and 17 bases had no gene match. This CDR3 contains 16 residues. Germline V gene lookup returns CDR1 MGHDK and CDR2 SYGVNS. The CDR3 DNA reads TGTGCCAGCGCCGGAGGGGCAGGGGGTGAGTGGGAAAAACTGTTTTTT. It translates to CASAGGAGGEWEKLFF.

CDR3 coding DNA: TGTGCCAGTAGTGCAGGCCAACACCTTTATGGCTACACCTTC. Its protein is CASSAGQHLYGYTF. The rearrangement joins TRBV19 to TRBJ1-2; no clear D gene. Germline CDR1 reads LNHDA; CDR2 reads SQIVND (reference sequence). The V end was cut by 5 bases, the J end by 5 bases, with 15 bases between. The CDR3 consists of 14 residues.

CDR3 sequence reads: CASITSQGMNTEAFF. The CDR3 DNA sequence: TGTGCCAGCATTACCTCTCAGGGGATGAACACTGAAGCTTTCTTT. The gene calls are TRBV2 and TRBJ1-1, with TRBD1 as a possible D gene (6 bases). V lost 7 bases, J lost 0 bases, and 15 bases lay in between. The CDR3 runs to 15 residues. Per the germline V gene, CDR1 is SNHLY and CDR2 is FYNNEI.

This rearrangement joins TRBV9 to TRBJ2-5, with TRBD2 matching 7 bases. Unmatched junction bases numbered 6, after V lost 1 base and J lost 0 bases. Germline CDR1 is SGDLS and CDR2 is YYNGEE. The CDR3 runs to 16 residues. The CDR3 loop is CASSVKSGMYQETQYF. DNA of the CDR3: TGTGCCAGCAGCGTAAAGAGCGGGATGTACCAAGAGACCCAGTACTTC.

The chain has TRBV7-8 and TRBJ1-2; D might be TRBD1 (5 bases). The V and J ends lost 1 base and 4 bases respectively, with 10 bases between them. Germline loops: CDR1 SGHVS, CDR2 FQNEAQ. This CDR3 is built from 14 residues. The CDR3 spells CASSLEGQGYGYTF. The CDR3 nucleotides read TGTGCCAGCAGCTTAGAAGGACAAGGCTATGGCTACACCTTC.

The rearrangement links TRBV7-9 to TRBJ2-2; a possible D gene is TRBD2 (6 bases). CDR1 and CDR2 from the germline V gene are SEHNR and FQNEAQ (reference sequence). V dropped 8 bases and J dropped 7 bases, with 20 bases sitting between them. The CDR3 totals 15 residues. CDR3 nucleotide sequence: TGTGCCAGCCTTAGTATTGGGGGGACGAACGGGGAGCTGTTTTTT. Its protein is CASLSIGGTNGELFF.

The chain combines TRBV11-2 with TRBJ2-7; TRBD1 aligns across 8 bases. The CDR3 extends over 15 amino acids. After removal of 4 bases from V and 5 bases from J, the junction contained 10 bases not matched to a gene. CDR1 and CDR2 (germline): SGHAT, FQNNGV. The CDR3 nucleotides read TGTGCCAGCAGCTCGCCCCGGACAGGGACCCACGAGCAGTACTTC. Residues: CASSSPRTGTHEQYF.

CDR3 sequence: CASSPQGVAGLYNEQFF. In DNA form, the CDR3 reads TGTGCCAGCAGCCCTCAAGGTGTGGCGGGACTTTACAATGAGCAGTTCTTC. V usage is TRBV9 and J usage is TRBJ2-1, with D possibly TRBD2 on 6 matching bases. V shed 4 bases and J shed 4 bases, with 21 bases lying between them. This CDR3 is 17 amino acids long. Per germline, CDR1 SGDLS and CDR2 YYNGEE.

The chain recombines TRBV2 with TRBJ1-1; 9 nucleotides align to TRBD1. Germline values: CDR1 SNHLY, CDR2 FYNNEI. There are 17 residues in the CDR3. V shed 4 bases, J shed 2 bases, and the junction held 11 bases outside the gene matches. The CDR3 nucleotides are TGTGCCAGCAGTGTTCTTATGACAGGGGGAGGAAACACTGAAGCTTTCTTT. Translated, it gives CASSVLMTGGGNTEAFF.

J is TRBJ1-6 and V is TRBV18, with D perhaps matching TRBD1 (5 bases). The CDR3 totals 13 residues. CDR1 and CDR2 (germline): KGHSH, LQKENI. V was pared by 3 bases and J by 8 bases, with 8 bases between. The DNA of the CDR3 is TGTGCCAGCTCACCGCTCAGGGATTCACCCCTCCACTTT. It is translated as CASSPLRDSPLHF.

The chain recombines TRBV6-1 with TRBJ1-6, with 8 nucleotides matching TRBD1. CDR3 length equals 17 residues. Germline CDR1 and CDR2: MNHNS and SASEGT. V lost 2 bases and J lost 7; bases outside the gene matches: 10. As DNA, the CDR3 is TGTGCCAGCAGTGAACCCTCCAGGGGGCTGTCGAATTCACCCCTCCACTTT. This translates into CASSEPSRGLSNSPLHF.

This sequence joins TRBV4-1 and TRBJ2-1; 8 bases are a match to TRBD2. V was clipped by 6 bases and J by 4 bases; unmatched bases: 14. Per germline, CDR1 MGHRA and CDR2 YSYEKL. The CDR3 loop spans 17 amino acids. The CDR3 is CASRASISLADYNEQFF. The CDR3 coding sequence is TGCGCCAGCAGAGCCAGTATATCACTAGCGGATTACAATGAGCAGTTCTTC.

The chain employs TRBV5-4 and TRBJ1-2; D gene unclear. Trimming shortened V by 4 bases and J by 4 bases, and 17 bases separated the two germline ends. The CDR3 spans 15 residues. Germline CDR1 is SGHNT and CDR2 is YYREEE (reference sequence). The CDR3 protein is CASSTPAEGSYGYTF. In DNA form, the CDR3 reads TGTGCCAGCAGCACACCGGCAGAGGGTAGCTATGGCTACACCTTC.

J is TRBJ2-7 and V is TRBV4-1; 10 bases line up with TRBD2. Germline lookup yields CDR1 MGHRA and CDR2 YSYEKL. CDR3 length: 16 amino acids. The V and J ends lost 1 base and 2 bases, in that order; junction bases with no gene match: 5. CDR3 protein: CASSQVASGGPYEQYF. CDR3 DNA sequence: TGCGCCAGCAGCCAAGTGGCTAGCGGGGGTCCCTACGAGCAGTACTTC.

The chain recombines TRBV6-5 with TRBJ2-7; 12 bases are shared with TRBD2. J gave up 4 bases and V 4 bases, and 5 bases lay outside the gene matches. The CDR3 is 15 amino acids. Germline assignment: CDR1 MNHEY and CDR2 SVGAGI. For the CDR3, the DNA is TGTGCCAGCAGTTTGACTAGCGGGGGACTATACGAGCAGTACTTC. Translation gives CASSLTSGGLYEQYF.

The genes are TRBV4-1 and TRBJ1-2; TRBD1 is a possible D gene (5 bases). This CDR3 contains 16 residues. The V end was cut by 2 bases, the J end by 10 bases, with 23 bases between. Germline-derived CDR1 and CDR2 are MGHRA and YSYEKL. The CDR3 sequence is CASSQFVLGGRVDYTF. CDR3 in DNA: TGCGCCAGCAGCCAATTCGTCCTGGGGGGGAGGGTGGACTACACCTTC.

The V gene is TRBV29-1, the J gene TRBJ2-5; 7 positions match TRBD2. This CDR3 region has 12 residues. V was pared by 7 bases and J by 5 bases, with 7 bases of the junction left unmatched. In germline, CDR1 is SQVTM, CDR2 ANQGSEA. CDR3 region: CSARLAQETQYF. The CDR3, as DNA: TGCAGCGCCAGACTAGCTCAGGAGACCCAGTACTTC.

The chain recombines TRBV19 with TRBJ2-1, with TRBD1 identical over 11 bases. The CDR3 totals 15 residues. With 3 bases clipped from V and 5 bases from J, the junction kept 3 bases outside the gene matches. Looked up from germline, CDR1 is LNHDA and CDR2 is SQIVND (reference sequence). The CDR3 DNA sequence: TGTGCCAGTAGTATCGGACAGGGGGCTAACAATGAGCAGTTCTTC. Its protein product is CASSIGQGANNEQFF.

V gene TRBV6-5 combines with J gene TRBJ1-1; 8 nucleotides agree with TRBD1. In germline, CDR1 is MNHEY, CDR2 SVGAGI. Losses at the gene ends were 7 bases for V and 2 bases for J; bases not matched to a gene: 6. The CDR3 has 14 amino acids. Written as DNA, the CDR3 is TGTGCCAGCACCCGAGGACAGGGTAACACTGAAGCTTTCTTT. Translation: CASTRGQGNTEAFF.

The chain employs TRBV12-5 and TRBJ1-2; the D gene is possibly TRBD1 (5 bases). The CDR3 spans 14 residues. Trimming removed 3 bases from V and 4 bases from J, with 12 bases in between. In germline, CDR1 is LGHNT, CDR2 FRNRAP. The DNA for the CDR3 is TGTGCTAGTGGTTTCGGGGGACGGTCCTATGGCTACACCTTC. Translation: CASGFGGRSYGYTF.

V usage is TRBV7-9 and J usage is TRBJ1-5, with a tentative D call TRBD1 (6 bases). CDR1 SEHNR and CDR2 FQNEAQ come from the germline V gene (reference sequence). This CDR3 contains 15 residues. Trimming removed 2 bases from V and 5 bases from J, with 13 bases in between. The CDR3 loop is CASSLTGSSHQPQHF. The CDR3 nucleotides read TGTGCCAGCAGCTTAACAGGGTCAAGCCATCAGCCCCAGCATTTT.

CDR3 amino acids: CSVQGKTVDGYTF. In nucleotides, the CDR3 is TGCAGCGTTCAGGGGAAAACCGTCGACGGCTACACCTTC. V and J are TRBV29-1 and TRBJ1-2; D perhaps matches TRBD1 (6 bases). V gave up 5 bases and J gave up 8 bases, with 18 bases separating them. The CDR3 totals 13 residues. The germline CDR1 and CDR2 sequences are SQVTM and ANQGSEA.

The CDR3 protein is CASRDLTGAPNQPQHF. CDR3 sequence (DNA): TGCGCCAGCAGAGATCTCACAGGGGCCCCCAATCAGCCCCAGCATTTT. The V and J genes are TRBV10-2 and TRBJ1-5; TRBD1 matches at 7 bases. There are 16 residues in the CDR3. V dropped 6 bases and J dropped 3; count of bases not matched to a gene: 11. CDR1 WSHSY and CDR2 SAAADI come from the germline V gene.

The chain employs TRBV27 and TRBJ1-5; D gene ambiguous. CDR3 length: 15 amino acids. Trimming stripped 4 bases from V and 6 bases from J, with 16 bases between. Germline V lookup: CDR1 MNHEY, CDR2 SMNVEV (reference sequence). CDR3 amino acids: CASSSRWRDGQPQHF. The DNA of the CDR3 is TGTGCCAGCAGTTCCCGGTGGAGGGATGGTCAGCCCCAGCATTTT.

This rearrangement joins TRBV6-1 to TRBJ2-7; 7 nucleotides align to TRBD1. V was pared by 6 bases and J by 4 bases, with 3 bases of the junction left unmatched. Germline V gives CDR1 MNHNS, CDR2 SASEGT. The CDR3 is 12 amino acids. The CDR3 sequence: CASRNRGYEQYF. CDR3 bases: TGTGCCAGCAGAAACAGGGGTTACGAGCAGTACTTC.

The genes are TRBV27 and TRBJ2-1; the D gene is possibly TRBD2 (5 bases). V gave up 2 bases and J gave up 12 bases, with 23 bases separating them. The CDR3 covers 16 residues. Germline-derived CDR1 and CDR2 are MNHEY and SMNVEV (reference sequence). The CDR3 loop reads CASSLGPGSRSYGQFF. As DNA, the CDR3 is TGTGCCAGCAGTTTAGGGCCGGGGTCCCGTTCCTATGGGCAGTTCTTC.